These 6 T cell receptor beta chains came from one sample sequenced in a study of shared clonotypes between healthy human individuals. Repertoires were generated with immunoSEQ multiplex PCR, while TCRdb's copy carries only in-frame clones and drops some. The sample has some 1,100,000 clones, approximately 80% seen once; the top ten hold approximately 0.5%. Specimen: memory CD4+ T cells from PBMCs. Stated subset: CD45RA-negative fraction. These receptor sequences come from a man between 18 and 29 years old in good health. Some clones in this sample may be carry-over from other donors' samples.

The gene calls are TRBV28 and TRBJ2-1; 13 bases line up with TRBD2. Looked up from germline, CDR1 is MDHEN and CDR2 is SYDVKM. This CDR3 is 17 amino acids long. V was pared by 5 bases and J by 5 bases, with 9 bases of the junction left unmatched. The CDR3 DNA is TGTGCCAGCAGTCCAGGACGGGGACTAGCGGGAAACAATGAGCAGTTCTTC. It specifies CASSPGRGLAGNNEQFF.

The chain has TRBV7-2 and TRBJ2-7, with a tentative D call TRBD1 (5 bases). The CDR3 is made up of 17 amino acids. CDR1 and CDR2 from the germline V gene are SGHTA and FQGNSA. The V end lost 1 base, the J end lost 5 bases, and 21 bases lay between the germline ends. CDR3 region: CASSLGGPRSPTHEQYF. CDR3 DNA sequence: TGTGCCAGCAGCTTAGGGGGCCCCCGCTCTCCCACCCACGAGCAGTACTTC.

This rearrangement joins TRBV5-1 to TRBJ2-7; 8 bases agree with TRBD2. Trimming removed 2 bases from V and 0 bases from J; junction bases left unmatched: 10. The germline CDR1 and CDR2 sequences are SGHRS and YFSETQ. The CDR3 covers 17 residues. In DNA, the CDR3 is TGCGCCAGCAGCTTAGGTGGTAGCGGGACGAGCTCCTACGAGCAGTACTTC. Translated, it gives CASSLGGSGTSSYEQYF.

The gene calls are TRBV4-2 and TRBJ2-1; TRBD2 agrees at 8 bases. Trimming cost V 0 bases and J 1 base; bases outside gene matches: 2. This CDR3 has 16 amino acids. Germline V CDR1 and CDR2: LGHNA, YNFKEQ. The CDR3, as DNA: TGTGCCAGCAGCCAAGAGAGCGGGAGATCCTACAATGAGCAGTTCTTC. Protein: CASSQESGRSYNEQFF.

This chain joins TRBV2 and TRBJ2-7; 7 bases agree with TRBD1. Germline trimming cut 10 bases from V and 5 bases from J; bases unmatched to any gene: 11. This CDR3 is 13 amino acids long. Looked up from germline, CDR1 is SNHLY and CDR2 is FYNNEI. The CDR3 protein is CATRRQGSDEQYF. As DNA, the CDR3 is TGTGCCACCAGGAGACAGGGATCGGACGAGCAGTACTTC.

This clone was detected only once. This chain uses TRBV4-2 with TRBJ1-2, with D possibly being TRBD1 (5 bases). V lost 1 base and J 6 bases, leaving 15 bases between the germline ends. The CDR3 is 15 amino acids. Germline lookup yields CDR1 LGHNA and CDR2 YNFKEQ. This chain's CDR3 is CASSQVDSYSNGYTF. In DNA, the CDR3 is TGTGCCAGCAGCCAAGTCGACAGCTATTCAAATGGCTACACCTTC.